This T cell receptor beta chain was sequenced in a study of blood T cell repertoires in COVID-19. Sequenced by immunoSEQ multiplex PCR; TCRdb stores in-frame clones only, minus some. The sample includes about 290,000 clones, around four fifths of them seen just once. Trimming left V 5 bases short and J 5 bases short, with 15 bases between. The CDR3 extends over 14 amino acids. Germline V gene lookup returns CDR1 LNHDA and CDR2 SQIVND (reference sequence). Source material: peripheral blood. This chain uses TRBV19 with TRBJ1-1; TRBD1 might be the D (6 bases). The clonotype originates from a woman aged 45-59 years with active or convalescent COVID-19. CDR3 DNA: TGTGCCAGTAGTTTACAGGGAGGGCTTACTGAAGCTTTCTTT. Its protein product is CASSLQGGLTEAFF.